This T cell receptor (beta chain) was sequenced for a study of T cell responses to AZD1222 COVID-19 vaccine. Points from the study as a whole: It was only a handful of AZD1222 recipients who were seropositive at baseline. Mostly white British, mostly female donors; authors suggested clonal diversity may be underestimated.

This clone was observed a few times. The antigen is not known. TCRdb's copy holds only in-frame clones and misses some; the assay was immunoSEQ multiplex PCR. The table lists some 190,000 clones, about 90% of them singletons. The sample consisted of peripheral blood, taken on day 0 of AZD1222 vaccination. The TCR sequence derives from an adult in good health.

The CDR3 here is CASSLAWGMESSPLHF. The CDR3 region has the DNA TGTGCCAGCAGCTTAGCGTGGGGAATGGAGTCTTCACCCCTCCACTTT. The gene calls are TRBV7-9 and TRBJ1-6; D call uncertain. The CDR3 covers 16 residues. Per the germline V gene, CDR1 is SEHNR and CDR2 is FQNEAQ (reference sequence). The V end lost 0 bases, the J end lost 9 bases, and 15 bases lay between the germline ends.